This TCR beta chain derives from a study of T cells in localized non-small cell lung cancer. Notes on the study in general: A higher density of T cells in blood coincided with extended overall survival. Measurement of T cell clonality placed uninvolved adjacent lung highest, above the level in tumor. Because researchers sequenced only one region of the tumor, heterogeneity is still possible. Detection in adjacent lung was observed for a median around 55 of the top 100 tumor clones.

For this clone: The antigen remains unidentified.

Generated by immunoSEQ multiplex PCR, the TCRdb table keeps only in-frame clones and is missing some. The data show around 3,700 clones, about 20% seen once. Germline CDR1 reads WSHSY; CDR2 reads SAAADI. This CDR3 spans 17 amino acids. Losses at the gene ends were 4 bases for V and 0 bases for J; bases not matched to a gene: 8. The chain combines TRBV10-2 with TRBJ2-7; 11 bases align to TRBD2. This sequence was found in a man aged 18 to 49 with stage II lung adenocarcinoma. The sample here was lung tumor tissue, taken before any cancer treatment. The CDR3 sequence: CASSVGSGGVHSYEQYF. The CDR3 DNA reads TGCGCCAGCAGTGTAGGTAGCGGGGGGGTCCACTCCTACGAGCAGTACTTC.